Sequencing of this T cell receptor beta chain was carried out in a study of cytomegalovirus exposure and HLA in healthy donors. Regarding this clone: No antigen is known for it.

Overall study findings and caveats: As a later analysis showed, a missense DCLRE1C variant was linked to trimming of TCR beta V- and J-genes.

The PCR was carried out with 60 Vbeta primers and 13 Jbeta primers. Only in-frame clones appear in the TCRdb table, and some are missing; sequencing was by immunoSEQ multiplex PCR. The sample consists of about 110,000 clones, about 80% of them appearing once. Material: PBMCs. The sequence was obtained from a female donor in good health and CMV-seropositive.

CDR3 DNA sequence: TGTGCCTGGAGTCAGGACAGGGGTCAGCCCCAGCATTTT. It yields the protein CAWSQDRGQPQHF. The chain employs TRBV30 and TRBJ1-5; TRBD1 matches at 9 bases. CDR1 is GTSNPN and CDR2 is SVGIG in the germline V gene (reference sequence). Germline trimming cut 2 bases from V and 6 bases from J; bases unmatched to any gene: 2. CDR3 length: 13 residues.